The rows below give T cell receptor beta chains drawn from one sample of a study of blood T cell repertoires in COVID-19. The protocol was immunoSEQ multiplex PCR, while the TCRdb copy is restricted to in-frame clones and leaves out a portion. The sample yields 250,000 to 300,000 clones, around four fifths seen once. Sequences were obtained from peripheral blood. These receptors were obtained from a man between 60 and 70 years old who had recovered from COVID-19. The CDR3 runs from the conserved cysteine through the conserved F or W. The D gene is left open where the match is weak. Rows may omit the clone size; those that give it use once, few, many or a size class.

D gene	V gene	J gene	clone size	CDR3 protein	CDR3 DNA
TRBD1	TRBV28	TRBJ2-7	NA	CASSPPGQPPYEQYF	TGTGCCAGCAGTCCCCCGGGACAGCCTCCCTACGAGCAGTACTTC
NA	TRBV2	TRBJ2-7	NA	CASSEGARYEQYF	TGTGCCAGCAGTGAGGGGGCGCGGTACGAGCAGTACTTC
NA	TRBV27	TRBJ1-1	NA	CASSLDRRVTEAFF	TGTGCCAGCAGTTTGGACAGAAGGGTGACTGAAGCTTTCTTT
NA	TRBV5-1	TRBJ2-3	NA	CASSLALDTQYF	TGCGCCAGCAGCTTGGCACTCGATACGCAGTATTTT
TRBD1	TRBV7-6	TRBJ2-7	NA	CASSIAGQGPEQYF	TGTGCCAGCAGCATAGCGGGACAGGGGCCCGAGCAGTACTTC
TRBD2	TRBV7-6	TRBJ2-5	NA	CASSLGQGRVETQYF	TGTGCCAGCAGCTTAGGGCAAGGGAGGGTGGAGACCCAGTACTTC
NA	TRBV19	TRBJ1-1	NA	CASRDRNTEAFF	TGTGCCAGTAGAGACAGGAACACTGAAGCTTTCTTT
NA	TRBV7-2	TRBJ2-3	NA	CASSPERADTQYF	TGTGCCAGCAGCCCGGAGAGGGCAGATACGCAGTATTTT
NA	TRBV28	TRBJ1-5	NA	CASSPTGRGRNQPQHF	TGTGCCAGCAGCCCCACAGGGCGCGGGCGCAATCAGCCCCAGCATTTT
NA	TRBV7-6	TRBJ2-3	NA	CASSLALGGTDTQYF	TGTGCCAGCAGCTTAGCGTTAGGGGGCACAGATACGCAGTATTTT
NA	TRBV6-1	TRBJ1-1	NA	CASSEARVGTEAFF	TGTGCCAGCAGTGAAGCCAGGGTGGGCACTGAAGCTTTCTTT
TRBD1	TRBV2	TRBJ1-1	NA	CASSPGQGRTEAFF	TGTGCCAGCAGCCCGGGACAGGGACGCACTGAAGCTTTCTTT
NA	TRBV2	TRBJ2-2	NA	CASTPRGSTNTGELFF	TGTGCCAGCACCCCCCGGGGATCCACGAACACCGGGGAGCTGTTTTTT
TRBD2	TRBV11-2	TRBJ2-1	NA	CASSTLGTSSEQFF	TGTGCCAGCAGCACTCTTGGGACTAGCTCTGAGCAGTTCTTC
NA	TRBV30	TRBJ2-3	few	CAWSGIGGRTDTQYF	TGTGCCTGGAGTGGAATAGGGGGTCGGACAGATACGCAGTATTTT